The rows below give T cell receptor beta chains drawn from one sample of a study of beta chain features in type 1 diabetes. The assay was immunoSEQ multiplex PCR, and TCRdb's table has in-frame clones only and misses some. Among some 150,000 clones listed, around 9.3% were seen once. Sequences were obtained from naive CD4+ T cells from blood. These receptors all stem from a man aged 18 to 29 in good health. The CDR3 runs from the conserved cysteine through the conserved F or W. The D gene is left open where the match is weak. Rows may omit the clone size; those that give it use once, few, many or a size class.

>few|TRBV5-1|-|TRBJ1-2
CASFPSFDTTRASYGYTF
TGCGCCAGCTTCCCCTCTTTCGACACTACTAGAGCAAGCTATGGCTACACCTTC
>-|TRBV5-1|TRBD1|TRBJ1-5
CASSSDRGQPQHF
TGCGCCAGCAGCTCTGACAGGGGACAGCCCCAGCATTTT
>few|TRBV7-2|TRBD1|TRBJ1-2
CASSLWDRGYGYTF
TGTGCCAGCAGCCTGTGGGACAGGGGGTATGGCTACACCTTC
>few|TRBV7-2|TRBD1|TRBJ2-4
CASSFGTENIQYF
TGTGCCAGCAGCTTCGGGACAGAAAACATTCAGTACTTC
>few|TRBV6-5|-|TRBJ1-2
CASTRGGGYGYTF
TGTGCCAGCACCCGAGGCGGGGGCTATGGCTACACCTTC
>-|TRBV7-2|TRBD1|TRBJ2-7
CASSSTRGTIGYEQYF
TGTGCCAGCAGCTCTACCAGGGGGACAATAGGGTACGAGCAGTACTTC
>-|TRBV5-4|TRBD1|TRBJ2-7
CASSARDSSYEQYF
TGTGCCAGCAGCGCCCGGGACAGTTCCTACGAGCAGTACTTC
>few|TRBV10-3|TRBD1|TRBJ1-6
CAITASGGANSPLHF
TGTGCCATCACGGCTTCAGGGGGCGCGAATTCACCCCTCCACTTT
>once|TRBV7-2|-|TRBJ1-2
CASSLNLGARYGYTF
TGTGCCAGCAGCTTAAATTTGGGGGCAAGATATGGCTACACCTTC
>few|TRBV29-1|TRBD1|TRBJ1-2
CSVERGDRGYGYTF
TGCAGCGTTGAAAGGGGGGACAGGGGGTATGGCTACACCTTC
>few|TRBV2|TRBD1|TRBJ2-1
CASSGRTGERNEQFF
TGTGCCAGCAGTGGTAGGACAGGGGAGCGCAATGAGCAGTTCTTC